This T cell receptor beta chain was found in a study of blood T cell repertoires in COVID-19 (dated by TCRdb to 2019 to 2021). Broadly, across the study: The collaborator samples originated in the United States, Italy and Spain and spanned the acute and convalescent phases of COVID-19. The repertoires were made available in a free public database intended to serve as a resource for research on the immune response to SARS-CoV-2. The material from the prospective study consisted of cDNA or gDNA derived from T cells, B-cell-depleted T cells, or PBMCs. Where available, HLA class I and class II types were obtained from metadata supplied by the sample provider rather than from assay-based typing. A de-identified subject ID, COVID-19 status, age in years and sex were almost always included in the sample metadata. The samples were drawn from two sources: the first 160 participants of the ongoing ImmuneRACE study, and 1,000 to 1,500 subjects contributed by 6 global collaborators. Deeply sampled blood TCRbeta repertoires from subjects exposed to, actively infected with, or recovered from COVID-19 were included in the dataset. What the research found in general, with its limitations: The amount of clinical and demographic metadata varied by source and participant and was provided uncurated.

Collaborating institutions collected whole blood in K2EDTA tubes following their own protocols. For TCRbeta analysis, collaborator samples were shipped as frozen whole blood, as isolated PBMCs, or as DNA extracted from either sample type. Regarding this clone: What antigen it recognizes has not been identified. Base qualities were left out, and no much larger clone turns up one base away.

The immunoSEQ Assay, a bias-controlled multiplex PCR, was used to amplify TCRbeta CDR3 regions from genomic DNA. The authors' analysis ran thus. Within the assay, amplification of reference gene primers was used to estimate how many nucleated cells each sample contained. To quantify the absolute abundance of each unique TCRbeta CDR3 rearrangement, sequence reads were collapsed and filtered. Productive Simpson clonality was computed per sample as the square root of Simpson's diversity index over productive rearrangements. As stored in TCRdb, this immuneACCESS dataset retains in-frame rearrangements with V and J assigned. A fraction of the clones does not appear; measured against another copy, unresolved V genes explain less than half of the discrepancy, and the remainder lacks a known reason. That table supplies the V and J calls and clone size; D and trimming were determined from the DNA. Recorded for this sample are fewer than 80,000 clones; about four fifths of them occurred a single time. The ten largest clones capture 8.5% to 10% of the sample.

V sheds 7 bases and J sheds 2 bases, leaving 11 bases between their ends. There are 13 amino acids in the CDR3, from cysteine to phenylalanine inclusive. Solely the CDR3 DNA is kept, with 39 bases framed from the first base. CDR1 and CDR2, looked up from the germline V gene, are SNHLY and FYNNEI. The sequence derives from a human donor in a cohort sampled during active COVID-19. Rearrangement joined TRBV2 to TRBJ2-5; a tentative D match to TRBD1 spans 6 bases. Sequenced sample: peripheral blood. For the CDR3, the sequence is CASNYRAQETQYF. The nucleotides read TGTGCCAGCAATTACAGGGCTCAAGAGACCCAGTACTTC.